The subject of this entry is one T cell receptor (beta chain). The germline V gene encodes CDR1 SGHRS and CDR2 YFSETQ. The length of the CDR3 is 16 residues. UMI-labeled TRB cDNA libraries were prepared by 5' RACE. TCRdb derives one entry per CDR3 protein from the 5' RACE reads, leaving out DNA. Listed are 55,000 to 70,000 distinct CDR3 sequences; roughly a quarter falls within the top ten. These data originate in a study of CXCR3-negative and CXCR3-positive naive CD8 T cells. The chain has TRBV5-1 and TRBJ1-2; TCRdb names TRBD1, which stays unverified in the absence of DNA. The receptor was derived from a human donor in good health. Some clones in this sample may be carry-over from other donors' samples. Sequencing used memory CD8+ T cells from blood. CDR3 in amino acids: CASSLDQPVRDYGYTF.